Detailed here is one TCR beta chain. Its matching antigen is unknown. Deep-level assay runs were performed. Assay: immunoSEQ multiplex PCR; the TCRdb copy retains only in-frame clones and omits some. The sample lists about 2.4 million clones, roughly 93% occurring once. The CDR3 has 15 amino acids. The ends lost 3 bases at V and 4 bases at J; junction bases unmatched: 4. Per germline, CDR1 MDHEN and CDR2 SYDVKM. The entry originates in a study of shared clonotypes between healthy human individuals. Notes on the study in general: The low donor count limited represented genetic and exposure-history diversity.

Sequencing was carried out using naive CD4+ T cells from PBMCs. Stated subset: CD45RA+ positively selected. This chain joins TRBV28 and TRBJ2-7; 12 bases fit TRBD2. The receptor was derived from a young man in good health. Some clones in this sample may be carry-over from other donors' samples. Here the CDR3 DNA reads TGTGCCAGCAGTTTGCTAGCGGGAGGGCGGTACGAGCAGTACTTC. Translated, it gives CASSLLAGGRYEQYF.